This T cell receptor (beta chain) was obtained from a study of glioma-infiltrating T cells. Findings and limits, study-wide: Gliomas, especially low-grade, showed above-expected tissue-blood divergence; non-neoplastic patients showed below.

Using RNA template, CDR3s of TCR alpha and beta were amplified with iRepertoire arm-PCR. Input was roughly 95-400 ng of tissue mRNA or PBMC total RNA. TCRdb reprocessed the multiplex PCR reads with MiXCR, giving one entry per CDR3 protein. Of over 100,000 distinct CDR3 sequences in the sample, about 25% were seen once. There are many counts of this clonotype. Its antigen is unidentified. The germline gives CDR1 LNHNV, CDR2 YYDKDF (reference sequence). V was trimmed by 4 bases and J by 10 bases, leaving 29 bases between them. The CDR3 length is 19 residues. Sample: glioma tissue, nonneoplastic brain tissue, or PBMCs (not recorded which). The TCR sequence derives from a human donor with low-grade glioma or glioblastoma, undergoing nonglioma brain surgery, or in good health (not recorded which). The chain combines TRBV15 with TRBJ1-6; D is possibly TRBD1 (5 bases). CDR3 nucleotides: TGTGCCACCAGCACCGTTATTTACTCTTTTCTTGCAAGGGGCTCACCCCTCCACTTT. Protein product: CATSTVIYSFLARGSPLHF.